One sample yielded the 32 T cell receptor beta chains listed below, sequenced in a study of siplizumab effects on memory and regulatory T cells. Profiled with immunoSEQ multiplex PCR; TCRdb holds only in-frame clones, not every one. The table includes 90,000 to 110,000 clones, about 92% detected once. The specimen was Tregs sorted from blood. The receptor source for this set is a human donor in good health.

The chain joins TRBV15 to TRBJ2-3, with TRBD2 matching 9 bases. Germline CDR1 and CDR2: LNHNV and YYDKDF (reference sequence). The CDR3 consists of 14 residues. V was pared by 7 bases and J by 6 bases, with 8 bases of the junction left unmatched. The CDR3 is CATKERGASDTQYF. The DNA for the CDR3 is TGTGCCACCAAAGAGCGGGGGGCCAGCGATACGCAGTATTTT.

CDR3 DNA: TGTGCCAGTAGTATAAGGGGGCCCGGGACTAGCGACGAGCAGTACTTC. Translating gives CASSIRGPGTSDEQYF. The J gene is TRBJ2-7, the V gene TRBV19; the match to TRBD2 covers 10 bases. Germline V gene sequence: CDR1 LNHDA, CDR2 SQIVND (reference sequence). The junction had 9 bases not matched to a gene; V was cut back by 2 bases and J by 5 bases. This CDR3 spans 16 amino acids.

The genes are TRBV2 and TRBJ1-2; 7 bases line up with TRBD1. Germline CDR1 is SNHLY and CDR2 is FYNNEI. This CDR3 comprises 13 residues. Trimming at V came to 6 bases and at J to 3 bases, leaving 4 bases not matched to a gene. The CDR3 DNA reads as TGTGCCAGCAGCCTACAGGGGTACTATGGCTACACCTTC. This encodes CASSLQGYYGYTF. Combining the CDR3 with reference TRBV2 and TRBJ1-2 gives the whole variable domain EPEVTQTPSHQVTQMGQEVILRCVPISNHLYFYWYRQILGQKVEFLVSFYNNEISEKSEIFDDQFSVERPDGSNFTLKIRSTKLEDSAMYFCASSLQGYYGYTFGSGTRLTVV.

The chain joins TRBV18 to TRBJ1-2; TRBD1 matches 10 bases. The CDR3 runs 15 residues. Looked up from germline, CDR1 is KGHSH and CDR2 is LQKENI. The V segment lost 3 bases and the J segment 5 bases; nucleotides outside the gene matches: 6. The DNA for the CDR3 is TGTGCCAGCTCACCGGGGACAGGGGACCAATATGGCTACACCTTC. This gives the protein CASSPGTGDQYGYTF.

The rearrangement links TRBV19 to TRBJ1-2, with 12 bases that match TRBD1. Germline CDR1 reads LNHDA; CDR2 reads SQIVND (reference sequence). The CDR3 contains 15 residues. Germline trimming cut 5 bases from V and 8 bases from J; bases unmatched to any gene: 9. The CDR3 DNA sequence: TGTGCCAGTAGTCCCGGGACAGGGGGCGCTTGGGGCTACACCTTC. This sequence encodes CASSPGTGGAWGYTF.

The chain couples TRBV5-1 to TRBJ2-3; D is possibly TRBD1 or TRBD2 (5 bases each). V shed 3 bases and J shed 6 bases, with 17 bases lying between them. This CDR3 region has 15 residues. Germline-derived CDR1 and CDR2 are SGHRS and YFSETQ. The CDR3 loop is CASSWGLRDRDTQYF. For the CDR3, the DNA is TGCGCCAGCAGCTGGGGGTTAAGGGATAGGGATACGCAGTATTTT.

The chain uses TRBV7-6 and TRBJ2-2, with D unclear. Between the trimmed V and J ends, which lost 2 bases and 2 bases, there was a span of 9 bases. This CDR3 has 15 residues. Germline lookup yields CDR1 SGHVS and CDR2 FNYEAQ. CDR3 DNA sequence: TGTGCCAGCAGCTTAAAGTGGCCTAACACCGGGGAGCTGTTTTTT. Translation gives CASSLKWPNTGELFF.

The V gene is TRBV19, the J gene TRBJ2-7; 15 bases fit TRBD2. Germline CDR1 is LNHDA and CDR2 is SQIVND (reference sequence). The CDR3 length is 16 residues. J gave up 3 bases and V 4 bases, and 4 bases lay outside the gene matches. CDR3 DNA: TGTGCCAGTAGTAAGCCGGGACTAGCGGGGGGCTACGAGCAGTACTTC. This sequence encodes CASSKPGLAGGYEQYF. Complete variable domain (other parts from reference TRBV19 and TRBJ2-7): DGGITQSPKYLFRKEGQNVTLSCEQNLNHDAMYWYRQDPGQGLRLIYYSQIVNDFQKGDIAEGYSVSREKKESFPLTVTSAQKNPTAFYLCASSKPGLAGGYEQYFGPGTRLTVT.

This clone appeared a single time. The V and J genes are TRBV19 and TRBJ1-5; D is unclear. The ends were cut back, 1 base at V and 0 bases at J, with 7 bases in the middle. Germline assignment: CDR1 LNHDA and CDR2 SQIVND (reference sequence). The length of the CDR3 is 15 residues. CDR3 sequence (DNA): TGTGCCAGTAGTATAGTCGCCGATAGCAATCAGCCCCAGCATTTT. Protein product: CASSIVADSNQPQHF. Full variable domain (rest looked up from reference TRBV19 and TRBJ1-5): DGGITQSPKYLFRKEGQNVTLSCEQNLNHDAMYWYRQDPGQGLRLIYYSQIVNDFQKGDIAEGYSVSREKKESFPLTVTSAQKNPTAFYLCASSIVADSNQPQHFGDGTRLSIL.

Here the CDR3 reads CASSSGLPGTGELFF. The CDR3 DNA is TGCGCCAGCAGCTCGGGACTTCCTGGGACCGGGGAGCTGTTTTTT. The chain combines TRBV5-1 with TRBJ2-2, with a weak D call TRBD2 (6 bases). CDR3 length: 15 amino acids. The V end was cut by 3 bases, the J end by 5 bases, with 14 bases between. Per germline, CDR1 SGHRS and CDR2 YFSETQ.

The V call is TRBV5-6, the J call TRBJ1-5, with a possible D match to TRBD1 (5 bases). This CDR3 is built from 14 residues. V lost 3 bases and J 5 bases, leaving 12 bases between the germline ends. Germline lookup yields CDR1 SGHDT and CDR2 YYEEEE. Here the CDR3 DNA reads TGTGCCAGCAGCTCCGGCTGGGGCGATCAGCCCCAGCATTTT. This sequence encodes CASSSGWGDQPQHF.

The rearrangement links TRBV9 to TRBJ1-3, with 7 positions matching TRBD1. From germline, CDR1 is SGDLS and CDR2 YYNGEE. There are 17 residues in the CDR3. J lost 0 bases, V lost 0 bases, and 6 bases had no gene match. The CDR3 loop is CASSVGGQLSSGNTIYF. CDR3 coding DNA: TGTGCCAGCAGCGTAGGGGGACAGCTCTCCTCTGGAAACACCATATATTTT.

The chain couples TRBV6-5 to TRBJ1-2, with 7 nucleotides matching TRBD1. In germline, CDR1 is MNHEY, CDR2 SVGAGI. V trimming: 6 bases; J trimming: 2 bases; junction bases outside the gene matches: 6. The CDR3 runs to 14 residues. CDR3 sequence reads: CASSGQTGNYGYTF. In DNA, the CDR3 is TGTGCCAGCAGCGGACAGACAGGGAACTATGGCTACACCTTC.

The rearrangement joins TRBV27 to TRBJ2-7; 8 positions match TRBD1. This CDR3 spans 14 amino acids. V was clipped by 8 bases and J by 5 bases; unmatched bases: 11. Germline V gene lookup returns CDR1 MNHEY and CDR2 SMNVEV (reference sequence). The chain's CDR3 is CASQGQGVGNEQYF. The CDR3 nucleotides read TGTGCCAGCCAAGGACAGGGAGTGGGCAACGAGCAGTACTTC.

The chain links TRBV18 to TRBJ2-7; D is unclear. V shed 0 bases and J shed 7 bases, with 10 bases lying between them. Germline V gene lookup returns CDR1 KGHSH and CDR2 LQKENI. The CDR3 is made up of 13 amino acids. The CDR3 bases are TGTGCCAGCTCACCACCAGTAGCAGTAGAGCAGTACTTC. Its translation: CASSPPVAVEQYF.

This clone was seen a single time. The chain joins TRBV11-2 to TRBJ2-7; 7 bases fit TRBD2. The trim removed 4 bases at V and 2 bases at J, leaving 14 bases unmatched. Germline lookup yields CDR1 SGHAT and CDR2 FQNNGV. This CDR3 has 17 residues. This chain's CDR3 is CASSSTGGSGPTYEQYF. The CDR3 bases are TGTGCCAGCAGCTCGACCGGGGGTAGCGGGCCCACCTACGAGCAGTACTTC.

The rearrangement joins TRBV5-1 to TRBJ2-5, with TRBD2 matching over 13 bases. The trim removed 5 bases at V and 3 bases at J, leaving 4 bases unmatched. This CDR3 spans 15 amino acids. The germline V gene has CDR1 SGHRS and CDR2 YFSETQ. In nucleotides, the CDR3 is TGCGCCAGCAGTGGAGGACTAGCGGGGGAAGAGACCCAGTACTTC. This translates into CASSGGLAGEETQYF.

The chain is built from TRBV11-2 and TRBJ2-7; 9 bases map to TRBD1. CDR1 SGHAT and CDR2 FQNNGV come from the germline V gene. V gave up 0 bases and J gave up 3 bases; unmatched junction bases: 6. The CDR3 spans 16 residues. This CDR3 reads CASSLDLGQGFYEQYF. CDR3 coding DNA: TGTGCCAGCAGCTTAGATCTGGGACAGGGTTTCTACGAGCAGTACTTC.

The chain uses TRBV10-3 and TRBJ2-7; possibly TRBD1 for D (5 bases). The CDR3 runs 14 residues. Trimming removed 7 bases at V and 0 bases at J, with 13 bases between. From germline, CDR1 is ENHRY and CDR2 SYGVKD. The CDR3 here is CAITVGADSYEQYF. The CDR3 DNA reads as TGTGCCATCACCGTAGGGGCTGACTCCTACGAGCAGTACTTC.

In this sample, this clone turned up once. The chain carries TRBV19 and TRBJ1-1; no clear D gene. V dropped 1 base and J dropped 1 base, with 10 bases sitting between them. Germline V gene sequence: CDR1 LNHDA, CDR2 SQIVND (reference sequence). The CDR3 spans 15 residues. The CDR3 loop is CASSIGRRPNTEAFF. For the CDR3, the DNA is TGTGCCAGTAGTATAGGACGGAGGCCGAACACTGAAGCTTTCTTT. The whole variable domain, filled in from reference TRBV19 and TRBJ1-1, reads DGGITQSPKYLFRKEGQNVTLSCEQNLNHDAMYWYRQDPGQGLRLIYYSQIVNDFQKGDIAEGYSVSREKKESFPLTVTSAQKNPTAFYLCASSIGRRPNTEAFFGQGTRLTVV.

This rearrangement joins TRBV2 to TRBJ1-1; possibly TRBD1 for D (5 bases). The CDR3 is 13 residues long. Germline loops: CDR1 SNHLY, CDR2 FYNNEI. The V and J ends lost 6 bases and 1 base respectively, with 9 bases between them. CDR3 amino acids: CASSDTGNTEAFF. The CDR3 DNA follows: TGTGCCAGCAGCGATACAGGGAACACTGAAGCTTTCTTT.

V usage is TRBV9 and J usage is TRBJ2-5; 9 bases are shared with TRBD2. Germline CDR1 and CDR2: SGDLS and YYNGEE. Losses at the gene ends were 2 bases for V and 1 base for J; bases not matched to a gene: 3. This CDR3 region has 15 residues. CDR3 residues: CASSVSGGRQETQYF. The CDR3 DNA sequence: TGTGCCAGCAGCGTCAGCGGGGGGCGCCAAGAGACCCAGTACTTC. Full variable domain (rest looked up from reference TRBV9 and TRBJ2-5): DSGVTQTPKHLITATGQRVTLRCSPRSGDLSVYWYQQSLDQGLQFLIQYYNGEERAKGNILERFSAQQFPDLHSELNLSSLELGDSALYFCASSVSGGRQETQYFGPGTRLLVL.

V gene TRBV7-2 combines with J gene TRBJ2-3; either TRBD1 or TRBD2 may fit D (5 bases each). V dropped 5 bases and J dropped 2 bases, with 11 bases sitting between them. The CDR3 is 14 amino acids. CDR1 is SGHTA, CDR2 FQGNSA, per germline. The chain's CDR3 is CASSLWGNTDTQYF. The DNA for the CDR3 is TGTGCCAGCAGCCTTTGGGGGAACACAGATACGCAGTATTTT. Using reference TRBV7-2 and TRBJ2-3 for the parts outside the CDR3, the full variable domain is GAGVSQSPSNKVTEKGKDVELRCDPISGHTALYWYRQSLGQGLEFLIYFQGNSAPDKSGLPSDRFSAERTGGSVSTLTIQRTQQEDSAVYLCASSLWGNTDTQYFGPGTRLTVL.

The chain carries TRBV5-4 and TRBJ1-2, with 8 positions matching TRBD1. The germline V gene has CDR1 SGHNT and CDR2 YYREEE (reference sequence). The CDR3 sequence is 13 residues long. V was pared by 5 bases and J by 4 bases, with 4 bases of the junction left unmatched. The DNA for the CDR3 is TGTGCCAGCAGGGGTACAGGGGGCTATGGCTACACCTTC. It translates to CASRGTGGYGYTF.

The chain is built from TRBV6-1 and TRBJ1-5, with D tentatively TRBD1 (5 bases). The V gene's germline CDR1 is MNHNS and CDR2 SASEGT. Trimming removed 5 bases at V and 2 bases at J, with 7 bases between. The CDR3 has 13 amino acids. DNA of the CDR3: TGTGCCAGCAGTACACAGGGCAATCAGCCCCAGCATTTT. Protein sequence: CASSTQGNQPQHF.

As DNA, the CDR3 is TGTGCCAGCAGCTTTACCGGGACAGCGCCGGCGAGTGAAAAACTGTTTTTT. Protein product: CASSFTGTAPASEKLFF. This rearrangement joins TRBV7-3 to TRBJ1-4, with TRBD1 matching over 7 bases. The germline V gene has CDR1 SGHTA and CDR2 FQGTGA. Trimming took 3 bases from V and 7 from J; bases not matched to a gene: 14. The CDR3 is 17 residues long.

This clone was recorded once. The chain combines TRBV7-9 with TRBJ1-1; possibly TRBD1 for D (6 bases). Germline V lookup: CDR1 SEHNR, CDR2 FQNEAQ (reference sequence). This CDR3 region has 13 residues. Trimming removed 2 bases at V and 4 bases at J, with 8 bases between. The CDR3 coding sequence is TGTGCCAGCAGCTTATTAGGGGGCACTGAAGCTTTCTTT. It translates to CASSLLGGTEAFF.

This chain links TRBV27 with TRBJ1-1; D is undetermined. Germline assignment: CDR1 MNHEY and CDR2 SMNVEV (reference sequence). The CDR3 has 14 residues. V gave up 1 base and J gave up 1 base, with 7 bases separating them. CDR3 nucleotide sequence: TGTGCCAGCAGTTTATTGCGGGAGAACACTGAAGCTTTCTTT. This sequence encodes CASSLLRENTEAFF.

This clone has just one count. V usage is TRBV4-1 and J usage is TRBJ2-7; no definite D call. Trimming took off 0 bases at V and 6 bases at J, with 6 bases between the two ends. Looked up from germline, CDR1 is MGHRA and CDR2 is YSYEKL. This CDR3 region has 12 residues. The CDR3 region has the DNA TGCGCCAGCAGCCAAGATTGGACCGAGCAGTACTTC. Encoded protein: CASSQDWTEQYF.

This clone was detected only once. The chain employs TRBV5-6 and TRBJ2-3, with TRBD2 matching over 11 bases. CDR3 size: 16 residues. Unmatched junction bases numbered 6, after V lost 4 bases and J lost 2 bases. Germline loops: CDR1 SGHDT, CDR2 YYEEEE. CDR3 amino acids: CASSPLGLADTDTQYF. CDR3 in DNA: TGTGCCAGCAGCCCCTTGGGACTAGCGGACACAGATACGCAGTATTTT. Full variable domain (rest looked up from reference TRBV5-6 and TRBJ2-3): DAGVTQSPTHLIKTRGQQVTLRCSPKSGHDTVSWYQQALGQGPQFIFQYYEEEERQRGNFPDRFSGHQFPNYSSELNVNALLLGDSALYLCASSPLGLADTDTQYFGPGTRLTVL.

The V gene is TRBV5-6, the J gene TRBJ2-7; 7 bases agree with TRBD2. CDR3 length equals 14 residues. Germline V CDR1 and CDR2: SGHDT, YYEEEE. Germline trimming cut 3 bases from V and 3 bases from J; bases unmatched to any gene: 6. The CDR3 region has the DNA TGTGCCAGCAGCTGGACGGGGGGTGGCTACGAGCAGTACTTC. The encoded protein is CASSWTGGGYEQYF.

CDR3: CASSLVGGLSYEQYF. CDR3 nucleotide sequence: TGTGCCAGCAGCTTAGTAGGGGGACTGAGCTACGAGCAGTACTTC. This rearrangement joins TRBV7-2 to TRBJ2-7; tentatively, D is TRBD1 or TRBD2 (6 bases each). Trimming cost V 1 base and J 3 bases, with 13 bases left between them. The CDR3 consists of 15 residues. Per the germline V gene, CDR1 is SGHTA and CDR2 is FQGNSA.